The 18 T cell receptor beta chains reported below all come from one sample, sequenced in a study of PD-1 blockade in classical Hodgkin lymphoma. All patients experienced relapse after autologous stem cell transplantation, and brentuximab vedotin exposure was variable. The repertoire was sequenced with immunoSEQ multiplex PCR; TCRdb's copy has only in-frame clones and lacks some. Of about 30,000 clones in the sample, nearly 80% were seen once. Sample: peripheral blood mononuclear cells (PBMCs), taken before the second cycle of nivolumab. These receptors were collected from a human donor with classical Hodgkin lymphoma.

V gene TRBV7-3 combines with J gene TRBJ1-6, with a weak D call TRBD1 (6 bases). The ends were cut back, 5 bases at V and 9 bases at J, with 17 bases in the middle. The length of the CDR3 is 15 residues. Germline CDR1 reads SGHTA; CDR2 reads FQGTGA. This CDR3 is CASSPRGVNSSPLHF. CDR3 bases: TGTGCCAGCAGCCCCAGGGGTGTGAACAGTTCACCCCTCCACTTT.

The chain couples TRBV15 to TRBJ2-1; D might be TRBD1 (5 bases). V was pared by 0 bases and J by 9 bases, with 9 bases between. Looked up from germline, CDR1 is LNHNV and CDR2 is YYDKDF (reference sequence). CDR3 size: 13 residues. The CDR3: CATSRDQGFEQFF. The CDR3 region has the DNA TGTGCCACCAGCAGAGATCAGGGCTTTGAGCAGTTCTTC.

The rearrangement joins TRBV28 to TRBJ2-1; D is possibly TRBD1 (5 bases). Per germline, CDR1 MDHEN and CDR2 SYDVKM. The CDR3 consists of 15 residues. V lost 1 base, J lost 4 bases, and 11 bases lay in between. The CDR3 spells CASSLLDNLYNEQFF. The DNA of the CDR3 is TGTGCCAGCAGTTTATTGGACAACCTGTACAATGAGCAGTTCTTC.

The chain is built from TRBV7-3 and TRBJ1-1; D is perhaps TRBD1 (6 bases). CDR1 is SGHTA, CDR2 FQGTGA, per germline. The CDR3 loop spans 16 amino acids. Trimming took off 5 bases at V and 1 base at J, with 17 bases between the two ends. CDR3 loop: CASSPNRAGENTEAFF. The DNA for the CDR3 is TGTGCCAGCAGCCCAAACAGGGCCGGAGAGAACACTGAAGCTTTCTTT.

This clone was seen repeatedly, ten times or more. This chain connects TRBV5-6 to TRBJ1-2; D is unresolved. Per germline, CDR1 SGHDT and CDR2 YYEEEE. The V end was cut by 7 bases, the J end by 8 bases, with 18 bases between. This CDR3 spans 13 amino acids. CDR3 nucleotides: TGTGCCAGCCACTGGGCATCCTTGGGGGGCTACACCTTC. Translated: CASHWASLGGYTF.

The chain couples TRBV5-1 to TRBJ1-4; the D is unclear. The V and J ends lost 5 bases and 4 bases respectively, with 15 bases between them. The germline V gene encodes CDR1 SGHRS and CDR2 YFSETQ. The length of the CDR3 is 15 residues. In DNA, the CDR3 is TGCGCCAGCAGTCCAACCACAGCGTTTAATGAAAAACTGTTTTTT. The encoded protein is CASSPTTAFNEKLFF.

This clone was picked up a small number of times. This sequence joins TRBV7-9 and TRBJ1-1; no definite D call. Germline assignment: CDR1 SEHNR and CDR2 FQNEAQ (reference sequence). The CDR3 consists of 12 residues. Trimming took off 5 bases at V and 3 bases at J, with 7 bases between the two ends. In nucleotides, the CDR3 is TGTGCCAGCAGCCAGAGGGACACTGAAGCTTTCTTT. It is translated as CASSQRDTEAFF.

The chain couples TRBV7-2 to TRBJ1-2; a weak D match, TRBD1 (5 bases). The germline V gene has CDR1 SGHTA and CDR2 FQGNSA. The CDR3 loop spans 13 amino acids. The V end was cut by 3 bases, the J end by 4 bases, with 9 bases between. CDR3 sequence reads: CASSFDRAYGYTF. Written as DNA, the CDR3 is TGTGCCAGCAGCTTCGACAGAGCCTATGGCTACACCTTC.

This sequence joins TRBV29-1 and TRBJ2-1, with 9 bases matching TRBD2. The J segment lost 5 bases and the V segment lost 1 base, leaving 3 bases of the junction unmatched. Germline-derived CDR1 and CDR2 are SQVTM and ANQGSEA. This CDR3 is built from 14 residues. The CDR3 spells CSVEVGLADNEQFF. CDR3 nucleotide sequence: TGCAGCGTTGAAGTGGGACTAGCTGACAATGAGCAGTTCTTC.

J is TRBJ1-3 and V is TRBV19; TRBD1 might be the D (6 bases). Per germline, CDR1 LNHDA and CDR2 SQIVND (reference sequence). The V end lost 6 bases, the J end lost 0 bases, and 12 bases lay between the germline ends. The CDR3 is made up of 15 amino acids. The CDR3 DNA follows: TGTGCCAGTAGGGACAGCCATAACTCTGGAAACACCATATATTTT. This encodes CASRDSHNSGNTIYF.

This chain uses TRBV5-1 with TRBJ1-4, with a tentative D call TRBD1 (6 bases). V was trimmed by 7 bases and J by 0 bases, leaving 10 bases between them. This CDR3 is 14 amino acids long. Per the germline V gene, CDR1 is SGHRS and CDR2 is YFSETQ. The CDR3 DNA reads TGCGCCAGCGGATCAGGGGCAACTAATGAAAAACTGTTTTTT. It yields the protein CASGSGATNEKLFF.

The gene calls are TRBV2 and TRBJ2-3; D is perhaps TRBD1 (5 bases). V was trimmed by 8 bases and J by 6 bases, leaving 15 bases between them. CDR1 is SNHLY and CDR2 is FYNNEI in the germline V gene. The CDR3 loop spans 13 amino acids. This chain's CDR3 is CASFRATQDTQYF. CDR3 sequence (DNA): TGTGCCAGCTTCAGGGCCACACAGGATACGCAGTATTTT. Full variable domain (remainder filled in from reference TRBV2 and TRBJ2-3): EPEVTQTPSHQVTQMGQEVILRCVPISNHLYFYWYRQILGQKVEFLVSFYNNEISEKSEIFDDQFSVERPDGSNFTLKIRSTKLEDSAMYFCASFRATQDTQYFGPGTRLTVL.

The J gene is TRBJ1-2, the V gene TRBV9; the match to TRBD1 covers 9 bases. CDR1 is SGDLS and CDR2 is YYNGEE in the germline V gene. The trim removed 4 bases at V and 8 bases at J, leaving 9 bases unmatched. The CDR3 loop spans 14 amino acids. The CDR3 DNA reads as TGTGCCAGCAGCCTCTCGGGACAGGGAAGGGGCTACACCTTC. This sequence encodes CASSLSGQGRGYTF.

CDR3 protein: CASSLFPLSGNTIYF. CDR3 nucleotide sequence: TGTGCCAGCAGTCTTTTTCCCCTCTCTGGAAACACCATATATTTT. This chain connects TRBV28 to TRBJ1-3; D is undetermined. The germline V gene has CDR1 MDHEN and CDR2 SYDVKM. The CDR3 length is 15 residues. V lost 5 bases to trimming and J lost 0 bases, with 11 bases between them. Filled out from reference TRBV28 and TRBJ1-3, the complete variable domain reads DVKVTQSSRYLVKRTGEKVFLECVQDMDHENMFWYRQDPGLGLRLIYFSYDVKMKEKGDIPEGYSVSREKKERFSLILESASTNQTSMYLCASSLFPLSGNTIYFGEGSWLTVV.

The CDR3 DNA sequence: TGTGCCAGCAGCCTCCAAGCGGGCCGGGCTATAGATGAGCAGTTCTTC. Translating gives CASSLQAGRAIDEQFF. V usage is TRBV7-3 and J usage is TRBJ2-1; D may be TRBD2 (6 bases). Per germline, CDR1 SGHTA and CDR2 FQGTGA. The CDR3 runs to 16 residues. V lost 5 bases, J lost 8 bases, and 22 bases lay in between.

This clone was counted a few times. The chain carries TRBV19 and TRBJ1-1, with a weak D call TRBD1 (6 bases). Germline values: CDR1 LNHDA, CDR2 SQIVND (reference sequence). The CDR3 is made up of 12 amino acids. Trimming stripped 7 bases from V and 4 bases from J, with 10 bases between. CDR3 loop: CASNRAGTEAFF. In DNA, the CDR3 is TGTGCCAGTAACAGGGCTGGCACTGAAGCTTTCTTT.

The chain combines TRBV6-6 with TRBJ1-4; 9 nucleotides line up with TRBD1. Losses at the gene ends were 5 bases for V and 7 bases for J; bases not matched to a gene: 8. This CDR3 has 15 residues. Per the germline V gene, CDR1 is MNHNY and CDR2 is SVGAGI (reference sequence). Here the CDR3 reads CASSLTGGSFEKLFF. The CDR3 nucleotides are TGTGCCAGCAGTCTTACAGGGGGCAGCTTTGAAAAACTGTTTTTT.

This sequence joins TRBV10-3 and TRBJ1-4; no reliable D call. Trimming pared 7 bases from V and 5 bases from J, leaving 11 bases between. Germline loops: CDR1 ENHRY, CDR2 SYGVKD. This CDR3 region has 13 residues. The CDR3 region is CAITGNLNEKLFF. CDR3 bases: TGTGCCATCACCGGGAACTTAAATGAAAAACTGTTTTTT.